This T cell receptor (beta chain) was sequenced during a study of cytomegalovirus exposure and HLA in healthy donors. In its sample, this clone was seen a few times. Antigen specificity is unknown. 60 Vbeta and 13 Jbeta primers were used in PCR. The table came from immunoSEQ multiplex PCR; TCRdb's copy has only in-frame clones and leaves some out. This sample has roughly 100,000 clones, with about 70% found just once. General study points: Donors were assumed by presence/absence analyses to have roughly uniform sequencing depth.

This CDR3 contains 13 residues. Deletions cut 5 bases from V and 8 bases from J, with 10 bases between. CDR1 and CDR2 (germline): MNHNS, SASEGT. This TCR derives from a middle-aged man in good health and CMV-seropositive. The sample taken for sequencing was PBMCs. This sequence joins TRBV6-1 and TRBJ1-6, with a tentative D call TRBD1 (5 bases). The CDR3 DNA sequence: TGTGCCAGCAGTTCCAGACAGTATTCACCCCTCCACTTT. It translates to CASSSRQYSPLHF.